This T cell receptor (beta chain) came from a study of CD8 T cells in ankylosing spondylitis. CDR1 is LNHNV and CDR2 is YYDKDF in the germline V gene (reference sequence). V lost 0 bases to trimming and J lost 4 bases, with 11 bases between them. This CDR3 has 15 amino acids. This clonotype occurred a few times. One entry per CDR3 protein, called by TCRdb with MiXCR from the 5' RACE reads. The data show about 260,000 distinct CDR3 sequences, 15% to 25% seen once. This chain joins TRBV15 and TRBJ2-3; no clear D gene. Sequencing input: blood, either unsorted or a sorted T cell fraction (not recorded which). This receptor was identified in a male donor with ankylosing spondylitis or in good health (not recorded which). CDR3 protein: CATSRDFLAPDTQYF. CDR3 coding DNA: TGTGCCACCAGCAGAGATTTCCTCGCCCCAGATACGCAGTATTTT. The complete variable domain, with remaining parts taken from reference TRBV15 and TRBJ2-3, reads DAMVIQNPRYQVTQFGKPVTLSCSQTLNHNVMYWYQQKSSQAPKLLFHYYDKDFNNEADTPDNFQSRRPNTSFCFLDIRSPGLGDTAMYLCATSRDFLAPDTQYFGPGTRLTVL.